A selection of T cell receptor beta chains follows, all from one sample in a study of T-cell reconstitution after alpha-beta-depleted transplantation in children. TCRdb called the PCR reads again in MiXCR, with one record for every CDR3 protein. The table lists almost 600,000 distinct CDR3 sequences, roughly 30% of them singletons, with about 35% in the top ten. Sequenced material: PBMCs, taken before TCRalphabeta/CD19-depleted stem cell transplant. The receptors were sampled from a boy under three years old with Wiskott-Aldrich syndrome, due to receive a stem cell transplant. Both conserved end residues are part of each CDR3. A D gene is named only where the DNA matches it firmly. Size tells how often a clone was seen (once, few, many) or the class of an expanded clone, and some rows leave it out.

TRBJ2-6 | NA | TRBV12-3/TRBV12-4 | TRBD1 | TGTGCCAGCAGTAAGACAGGGTCTGGGGCCAACGTCCTGACTTTC | CASSKTGSGANVLTF
TRBJ1-2 | few | TRBV6-5 | TRBD1 | TGTGCCAGCAGTTACTCACGGACAGGGGGCCGGGGCTACACCTTC | CASSYSRTGGRGYTF
TRBJ2-1 | few | TRBV9 | TRBD2 | TGTGCCAGCAGCCTCACCGGGACTAGCGGGGGCCACAATGAGCAGTTCTTC | CASSLTGTSGGHNEQFF
TRBJ1-6 | few | TRBV10-3 | NA | TGTGCCATCAGTGGCCGGGACACCGGGAATTCACCCCTCCACTTT | CAISGRDTGNSPLHF
TRBJ2-5 | NA | TRBV20-1 | TRBD1 | TGCAGTGCTAGACCACGGACAGGGGGCGAGACCCAGTACTTC | CSARPRTGGETQYF
TRBJ2-5 | few | TRBV5-1 | TRBD1 | TGCGCCAGCAGCGTTTCCGGGACAGGGATCCAAGAGACCCAGTACTTC | CASSVSGTGIQETQYF
TRBJ2-3 | NA | TRBV5-1 | NA | TGCGCCAGCAGCGCCGACAACACAGATACGCAGTATTTT | CASSADNTDTQYF
TRBJ2-7 | few | TRBV20-1 | TRBD2 | TGCAGTGCACCCGGGACTAGCGGGAGGCTTTCCTACGAGCAGTACTTC | CSAPGTSGRLSYEQYF
TRBJ2-7 | few | TRBV30 | TRBD1 | TGTGCCTGGTCACAGGGGGCCTACGAGCAGTACTTC | CAWSQGAYEQYF
TRBJ2-1 | few | TRBV20-1 | NA | TGCAGTGCTAGAGGGGGGACATACTCCTACAATGAGCAGTTCTTC | CSARGGTYSYNEQFF
TRBJ1-1 | few | TRBV27 | NA | TGTGCCAGCATCGAAAAGTCTGTGATTCGACGTGTGGCCACTGAAGCTTTCTTT | CASIEKSVIRRVATEAFF
TRBJ2-5 | few | TRBV7-2 | TRBD1 | TGTGCCAGCAGCTCACGAGCACGGACAGGATACCAAGAGACCCAGTACTTC | CASSSRARTGYQETQYF
TRBJ2-7 | NA | TRBV5-6 | TRBD2 | TGTGCCAGCGGATCAGGTCCGGGACTAGCCCACGAGCAGTACTTC | CASGSGPGLAHEQYF
TRBJ1-5 | NA | TRBV20-1 | NA | TGCAGTGCTAGAAGGGGCCAGATTAGCAATCAGCCCCAGCATTTT | CSARRGQISNQPQHF
TRBJ2-7 | few | TRBV5-5 | NA | TGTGCCAGCAGCTTGGATGGCCGGGACGGATCCTACGAGCAGTACTTC | CASSLDGRDGSYEQYF